One and the same sample provided the 7 T cell receptor beta chains below, sequenced in a study of tumor-infiltrating lymphocytes in primary liver carcinoma. Starting material of 450 to 550 ng total RNA yielded TCR beta cDNA via a constant-region primer. A slightly modified ARM-PCR protocol with three nested multiplex PCR rounds produced these TCR beta libraries. With TRBV1-TRBV30 forward primers and a C-beta reverse primer, the first two PCR rounds were run for 10 to 11 cycles each. TCRdb used MiXCR to reprocess the multiplex PCR reads, holding one entry per CDR3 protein. The sample has 300,000 to 350,000 distinct CDR3 sequences, about two thirds seen once. Germline DNA was extracted too, while blood RNA derived from unsorted whole blood. Sequencing was done on a sample of peripheral blood. The source of these receptors is a man aged 40-55 years with primary liver carcinoma and hepatitis B virus infection.

This clonotype appeared a few times. V gene TRBV10-3 combines with J gene TRBJ1-2, with TRBD1 matching over 10 bases. J was trimmed by 7 bases and V by 3 bases; bases with no gene match: 14. Germline loops: CDR1 ENHRY, CDR2 SYGVKD. The CDR3 spans 17 residues. As DNA, the CDR3 is TGTGCCATCAGTGAACAATCTCCGGGACAGGGGATTCTTGGCTACACCTTC. It is translated as CAISEQSPGQGILGYTF.

Comments on this clonotype: A much larger clone is a single base away; this may be a read error. The V and J genes are TRBV12-3 or TRBV12-4 and TRBJ2-2; no clear D. The V end lost 3 bases, the J end lost 1 base, and 12 bases lay between the germline ends. The length of the CDR3 is 16 residues. The CDR3, as DNA: TGTGCCAGCAGTTTTAGCAGCCCTGGGAACACCGGGGAGCTGTTTTTT. Translation: CASSFSSPGNTGELFF.

The V call is TRBV24-1, the J call TRBJ2-1, with 7 bases identical to TRBD2. This CDR3 spans 16 amino acids. J gave up 1 base and V 5 bases, and 7 bases lay outside the gene matches. Looked up from germline, CDR1 is KGHDR and CDR2 is SFDVKD. The CDR3 bases are TGTGCCACCAGTGGCAAAGCGGGAATTTCCTACAATGAGCAGTTCTTC. Translating it yields CATSGKAGISYNEQFF.

Turning to this clonotype: Germline and junction disagree at one end, which may indicate a read error. This rearrangement joins TRBV29-1 to TRBJ2-7; TRBD1 agrees at 7 bases. Germline V gene lookup returns CDR1 SQVTM and CDR2 ANQGSEA. This CDR3 spans 13 amino acids. CDR3 sequence: CSTTGVASYEQYF. The CDR3 nucleotides read TGTAGCACTACAGGGGTGGCCTCCTACGAGCAGTACTTC.

Comment on this clonotype: Compared with germline, one end of the junction differs, possibly owing to a read error. This chain joins TRBV11-2 and TRBJ2-1; D may be TRBD2 (5 bases). Germline V gives CDR1 SGHAT, CDR2 FQNNGV. This CDR3 has 14 amino acids. CDR3 region: CASSLGDGRETQFF. CDR3 sequence (DNA): TGCGCCAGCAGCTTAGGTGACGGAAGGGAGACCCAGTTCTTC. The full variable domain, in which reference TRBV11-2 and TRBJ2-1 provide the parts outside the CDR3, is EAGVAQSPRYKIIEKRQSVAFWCNPISGHATLYWYQQILGQGPKLLIQFQNNGVVDDSQLPKDRFSAERLKGVDSTLKIQPAKLEDSAVYLCASSLGDGRETQFFGPGTRLTVL.

The J gene is TRBJ2-7, the V gene TRBV11-2, with TRBD2 matching 10 bases. The CDR3 contains 16 residues. V gave up 8 bases and J gave up 0 bases; unmatched junction bases: 10. From germline, CDR1 is SGHAT and CDR2 FQNNGV. This chain's CDR3 is CASGLRLAGGSYEQYF. CDR3 coding DNA: TGTGCCAGCGGATTGAGACTAGCGGGCGGCTCCTACGAGCAGTACTTC. The full variable domain, rest sourced from reference TRBV11-2 and TRBJ2-7, is EAGVAQSPRYKIIEKRQSVAFWCNPISGHATLYWYQQILGQGPKLLIQFQNNGVVDDSQLPKDRFSAERLKGVDSTLKIQPAKLEDSAVYLCASGLRLAGGSYEQYFGPGTRLTVT.

This clonotype was observed a handful of times. A clone one base away is much larger, so this may be a read error. The CDR3 bases are TGTGCCAGCAGTTACTCTGGGATAGTTAACTATGGCTACACCTTC. It yields the protein CASSYSGIVNYGYTF. The genes are TRBV6-5 and TRBJ1-2, with D unresolved. V lost 0 bases and J lost 1, with 9 bases in between. Germline V gives CDR1 MNHEY, CDR2 SVGAGI. CDR3 size: 15 residues.